The rows below give T cell receptor beta chains drawn from one sample of a study of T cells in localized non-small cell lung cancer. TCRdb's copy holds only in-frame clones and misses some; the assay was immunoSEQ multiplex PCR. The repertoire holds just over 15,000 clones, with approximately 87% as singletons. The sample in question was peripheral blood mononuclear cells, obtained before any cancer treatment. Source of these receptors: a male donor aged 60 or over with stage II lung adenocarcinoma. CDR3s include the opening cysteine and the closing phenylalanine or tryptophan. The order of the fields is clone size, J gene, V gene, CDR3 length, D gene, CDR3 protein, CDR3 DNA. A D gene is named only where the DNA matches it firmly. A row's size may be missing; if present it is once, few, many or a size class.

abundance: NA
j_gene: TRBJ2-7
v_gene: TRBV29-1
len: 11
d_gene: NA
CDR3aa: CSASRGSEQYF
CDR3nt: TGCAGCGCCTCCAGGGGCAGCGAGCAGTACTTC

abundance: once
j_gene: TRBJ2-7
v_gene: TRBV5-1
len: 14
d_gene: NA
CDR3aa: CASSLTTYSYEQYF
CDR3nt: TGCGCCAGCAGCTTGACAACTTACTCCTACGAGCAGTACTTC

abundance: NA
j_gene: TRBJ2-3
v_gene: TRBV7-8
len: 15
d_gene: NA
CDR3aa: CASSLARTSPDTQYF
CDR3nt: TGTGCCAGCAGCTTAGCGAGGACTTCCCCAGATACGCAGTATTTT

abundance: NA
j_gene: TRBJ2-2
v_gene: TRBV19
len: 14
d_gene: NA
CDR3aa: CASSIGGNPGELFF
CDR3nt: TGTGCCAGTAGTATTGGGGGGAACCCCGGGGAGCTGTTTTTT

abundance: NA
j_gene: TRBJ1-2
v_gene: TRBV6-1
len: 14
d_gene: TRBD1
CDR3aa: CASSGQDGRYGYTF
CDR3nt: TGTGCCAGCAGCGGACAGGATGGCCGTTATGGCTACACCTTC

abundance: NA
j_gene: TRBJ1-4
v_gene: TRBV4-1
len: 13
d_gene: NA
CDR3aa: CASSQGEGEKLFF
CDR3nt: TGCGCCAGCAGCCAGGGGGAAGGCGAAAAACTGTTTTTT

abundance: NA
j_gene: TRBJ1-1
v_gene: TRBV28
len: 13
d_gene: NA
CDR3aa: CASSVGGRTEAFF
CDR3nt: TGTGCCAGCAGTGTGGGGGGTAGGACTGAAGCTTTCTTT

abundance: NA
j_gene: TRBJ2-7
v_gene: TRBV5-4
len: 13
d_gene: NA
CDR3aa: CASTGSPSYEQYF
CDR3nt: TGTGCCAGCACCGGGAGTCCGTCCTACGAGCAGTACTTC

abundance: NA
j_gene: TRBJ2-1
v_gene: TRBV29-1
len: 12
d_gene: NA
CDR3aa: CSVIARGHEQFF
CDR3nt: TGCAGCGTCATTGCTCGTGGGCATGAGCAGTTCTTC

abundance: once
j_gene: TRBJ2-7
v_gene: TRBV19
len: 15
d_gene: NA
CDR3aa: CASSSAPTDKYEQYF
CDR3nt: TGTGCCAGTAGTAGCGCTCCGACAGATAAATACGAGCAGTACTTC

abundance: few
j_gene: TRBJ2-3
v_gene: TRBV5-1
len: 14
d_gene: TRBD1
CDR3aa: CASRLQGARDTQYF
CDR3nt: TGCGCCAGCAGATTACAGGGGGCGAGGGATACGCAGTATTTT

abundance: NA
j_gene: TRBJ1-1
v_gene: TRBV5-1
len: 13
d_gene: NA
CDR3aa: CASSLVTKTEAFF
CDR3nt: TGCGCCAGCAGTTTGGTGACGAAAACTGAAGCTTTCTTT

abundance: NA
j_gene: TRBJ1-4
v_gene: TRBV15
len: 14
d_gene: NA
CDR3aa: CATSYGGRGEKLFF
CDR3nt: TGTGCCACCAGCTATGGGGGGCGGGGAGAAAAACTGTTTTTT

abundance: NA
j_gene: TRBJ2-3
v_gene: TRBV7-7
len: 14
d_gene: NA
CDR3aa: CASSLNAGMDTQYF
CDR3nt: TGTGCTAGCAGCTTAAATGCGGGAATGGATACGCAGTATTTT

abundance: NA
j_gene: TRBJ2-7
v_gene: TRBV5-4
len: 15
d_gene: TRBD2
CDR3aa: CASSLLTSGSTEQYF
CDR3nt: TGTGCCAGCAGCCTCCTGACTAGCGGGAGCACCGAGCAGTACTTC

abundance: NA
j_gene: TRBJ2-1
v_gene: TRBV7-6
len: 19
d_gene: TRBD2
CDR3aa: CASSSVGQGTSGTNNEQFF
CDR3nt: TGTGCCAGCAGCTCGGTCGGGCAGGGGACTAGCGGTACTAACAATGAGCAGTTCTTC

abundance: NA
j_gene: TRBJ1-2
v_gene: TRBV28
len: 12
d_gene: NA
CDR3aa: CASRTFNYGYTF
CDR3nt: TGTGCCAGCCGGACTTTTAACTATGGCTACACCTTC

abundance: few
j_gene: TRBJ1-4
v_gene: TRBV30
len: 11
d_gene: NA
CDR3aa: CAWSRGTELFF
CDR3nt: TGTGCCTGGAGCCGGGGCACAGAACTGTTTTTT

abundance: NA
j_gene: TRBJ1-1
v_gene: TRBV28
len: 15
d_gene: TRBD1
CDR3aa: CASRRRDRGLPEAFF
CDR3nt: TGTGCCAGCAGGAGGCGGGACAGGGGATTGCCTGAAGCTTTCTTT

abundance: few
j_gene: TRBJ2-5
v_gene: TRBV10-2
len: 15
d_gene: NA
CDR3aa: CASSEWRGEGETQYF
CDR3nt: TGCGCCAGCAGTGAGTGGAGGGGGGAGGGAGAGACCCAGTACTTC

abundance: NA
j_gene: TRBJ2-2
v_gene: TRBV28
len: 16
d_gene: TRBD2
CDR3aa: CASRRERERFGGELFF
CDR3nt: TGTGCCAGCCGTCGGGAGCGGGAAAGATTTGGCGGGGAGCTGTTTTTT

abundance: NA
j_gene: TRBJ2-1
v_gene: TRBV27
len: 12
d_gene: NA
CDR3aa: CASSLRQDEQFF
CDR3nt: TGTGCCAGCAGTTTACGACAGGATGAGCAGTTCTTC

abundance: NA
j_gene: TRBJ1-2
v_gene: TRBV5-5
len: 14
d_gene: NA
CDR3aa: CASSSPGGANGYTF
CDR3nt: TGTGCCAGCAGCTCCCCGGGGGGGGCAAATGGCTACACCTTC

abundance: NA
j_gene: TRBJ2-7
v_gene: TRBV6-6
len: 15
d_gene: TRBD2
CDR3aa: CASRGQGGRTYEQYF
CDR3nt: TGTGCCAGCAGGGGACAAGGCGGGAGGACCTACGAGCAGTACTTC

abundance: NA
j_gene: TRBJ2-2
v_gene: TRBV27
len: 18
d_gene: NA
CDR3aa: CASTPFSGGLANTGELFF
CDR3nt: TGTGCCAGCACCCCCTTCTCCGGGGGACTCGCGAACACCGGGGAGCTGTTTTTT

abundance: medium-sized
j_gene: TRBJ1-2
v_gene: TRBV29-1
len: 14
d_gene: TRBD1
CDR3aa: CSGDPSGQGVDYTF
CDR3nt: TGCAGCGGTGACCCCTCGGGACAGGGAGTCGACTACACCTTC

abundance: few
j_gene: TRBJ2-3
v_gene: TRBV9
len: 16
d_gene: TRBD2
CDR3aa: CASSFTLGLEKDTQYF
CDR3nt: TGTGCCAGCAGCTTCACCCTCGGACTAGAAAAAGATACGCAGTATTTT